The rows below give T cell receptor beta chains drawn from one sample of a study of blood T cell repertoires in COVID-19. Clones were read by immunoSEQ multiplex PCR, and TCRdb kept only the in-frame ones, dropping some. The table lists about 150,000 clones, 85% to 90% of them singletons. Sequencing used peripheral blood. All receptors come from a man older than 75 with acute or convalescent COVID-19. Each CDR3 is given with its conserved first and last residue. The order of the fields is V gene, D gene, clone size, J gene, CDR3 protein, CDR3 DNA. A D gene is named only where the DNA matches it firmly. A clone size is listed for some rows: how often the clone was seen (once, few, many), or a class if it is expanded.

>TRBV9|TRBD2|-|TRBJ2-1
CASSVYQRGYNEQFF
TGTGCCAGCAGCGTCTATCAGCGGGGGTACAATGAGCAGTTCTTC
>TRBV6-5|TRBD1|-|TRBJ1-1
CASTGTGSTEAFF
TGTGCCAGCACCGGGACAGGAAGCACTGAAGCTTTCTTT
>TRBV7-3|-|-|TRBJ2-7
CASSLTGGNGYEQYF
TGTGCCAGCAGCTTAACTGGGGGGAATGGCTACGAGCAGTACTTC
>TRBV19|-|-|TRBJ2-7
CASSTPVSYEQYF
TGTGCCAGTAGTACTCCCGTGAGCTACGAGCAGTACTTC
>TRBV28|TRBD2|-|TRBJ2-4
CASSLTSSKNIQYF
TGTGCCAGCAGTCTGACTAGCAGTAAAAACATTCAGTACTTC
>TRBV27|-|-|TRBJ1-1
CASRSQGNTEAFF
TGTGCCAGCAGATCACAGGGGAACACTGAAGCTTTCTTT
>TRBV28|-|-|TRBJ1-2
CASSLSENGYTF
TGTGCCAGCAGTTTAAGTGAGAATGGCTACACCTTC
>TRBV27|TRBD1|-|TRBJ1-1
CASSNRGGGTEAFF
TGTGCCAGCAGCAACAGGGGAGGTGGCACTGAAGCTTTCTTT
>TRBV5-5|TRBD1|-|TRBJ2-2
CASHPMIGTGGSGELFF
TGTGCCAGCCATCCAATGATCGGGACAGGCGGGTCCGGGGAGCTGTTTTTT
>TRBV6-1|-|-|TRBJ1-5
CASSERTASNQPQHF
TGTGCCAGCAGTGAGCGGACAGCCAGCAATCAGCCCCAGCATTTT
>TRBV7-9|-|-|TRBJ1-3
CASSPGASGPGDTIYF
TGTGCCAGCAGCCCAGGGGCCTCAGGGCCCGGGGACACCATATATTTT
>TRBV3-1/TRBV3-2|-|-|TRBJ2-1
CASGGGAYNEQFF
TGTGCAAGCGGAGGGGGGGCCTACAATGAGCAGTTCTTC
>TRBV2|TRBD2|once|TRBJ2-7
CASSGGLVIYEQYF
TGTGCCAGCAGTGGGGGACTAGTCATTTACGAGCAGTACTTC
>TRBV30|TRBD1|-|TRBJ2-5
CAWSTRTGGETQYF
TGTGCCTGGAGTACCAGGACAGGGGGAGAGACCCAGTACTTC
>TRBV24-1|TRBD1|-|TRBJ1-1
CATSDPRGTEAFF
TGTGCCACCAGTGATCCCAGGGGGACTGAAGCTTTCTTT
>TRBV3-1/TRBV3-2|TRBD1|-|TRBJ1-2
CASSRGGTGGKSGYTF
TGTGCCAGCAGCCGGGGCGGGACAGGGGGAAAGAGTGGCTACACCTTC
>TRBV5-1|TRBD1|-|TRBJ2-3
CASSLNRGWTDTQYF
TGCGCCAGCAGCTTGAACAGGGGTTGGACAGATACGCAGTATTTT
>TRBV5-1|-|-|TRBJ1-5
CASSLDADQPQHF
TGCGCCAGCAGCTTGGACGCGGATCAGCCCCAGCATTTT
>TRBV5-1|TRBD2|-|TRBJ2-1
CASSFAGGQNEQFF
TGCGCCAGCAGCTTTGCGGGGGGGCAGAATGAGCAGTTCTTC
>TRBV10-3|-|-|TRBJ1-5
CAHSPDPESAQHF
TGTGCCCATAGCCCAGACCCTGAGTCGGCCCAGCATTTT
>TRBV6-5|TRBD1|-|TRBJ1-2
CASLTGDYGYTF
TGTGCCAGCCTGACAGGGGACTATGGCTACACCTTC
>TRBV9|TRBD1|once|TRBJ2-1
CASSPQGALGTEQFF
TGTGCCAGCAGCCCTCAGGGGGCTCTAGGGACTGAGCAGTTCTTC
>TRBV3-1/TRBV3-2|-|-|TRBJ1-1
CASSHEAEAFF
TGTGCCAGCAGCCACGAGGCTGAAGCTTTCTTT
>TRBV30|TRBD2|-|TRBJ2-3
CAWSQAAGGTDTQYF
TGTGCCTGGAGTCAAGCAGCGGGGGGGACGGATACGCAGTATTTT